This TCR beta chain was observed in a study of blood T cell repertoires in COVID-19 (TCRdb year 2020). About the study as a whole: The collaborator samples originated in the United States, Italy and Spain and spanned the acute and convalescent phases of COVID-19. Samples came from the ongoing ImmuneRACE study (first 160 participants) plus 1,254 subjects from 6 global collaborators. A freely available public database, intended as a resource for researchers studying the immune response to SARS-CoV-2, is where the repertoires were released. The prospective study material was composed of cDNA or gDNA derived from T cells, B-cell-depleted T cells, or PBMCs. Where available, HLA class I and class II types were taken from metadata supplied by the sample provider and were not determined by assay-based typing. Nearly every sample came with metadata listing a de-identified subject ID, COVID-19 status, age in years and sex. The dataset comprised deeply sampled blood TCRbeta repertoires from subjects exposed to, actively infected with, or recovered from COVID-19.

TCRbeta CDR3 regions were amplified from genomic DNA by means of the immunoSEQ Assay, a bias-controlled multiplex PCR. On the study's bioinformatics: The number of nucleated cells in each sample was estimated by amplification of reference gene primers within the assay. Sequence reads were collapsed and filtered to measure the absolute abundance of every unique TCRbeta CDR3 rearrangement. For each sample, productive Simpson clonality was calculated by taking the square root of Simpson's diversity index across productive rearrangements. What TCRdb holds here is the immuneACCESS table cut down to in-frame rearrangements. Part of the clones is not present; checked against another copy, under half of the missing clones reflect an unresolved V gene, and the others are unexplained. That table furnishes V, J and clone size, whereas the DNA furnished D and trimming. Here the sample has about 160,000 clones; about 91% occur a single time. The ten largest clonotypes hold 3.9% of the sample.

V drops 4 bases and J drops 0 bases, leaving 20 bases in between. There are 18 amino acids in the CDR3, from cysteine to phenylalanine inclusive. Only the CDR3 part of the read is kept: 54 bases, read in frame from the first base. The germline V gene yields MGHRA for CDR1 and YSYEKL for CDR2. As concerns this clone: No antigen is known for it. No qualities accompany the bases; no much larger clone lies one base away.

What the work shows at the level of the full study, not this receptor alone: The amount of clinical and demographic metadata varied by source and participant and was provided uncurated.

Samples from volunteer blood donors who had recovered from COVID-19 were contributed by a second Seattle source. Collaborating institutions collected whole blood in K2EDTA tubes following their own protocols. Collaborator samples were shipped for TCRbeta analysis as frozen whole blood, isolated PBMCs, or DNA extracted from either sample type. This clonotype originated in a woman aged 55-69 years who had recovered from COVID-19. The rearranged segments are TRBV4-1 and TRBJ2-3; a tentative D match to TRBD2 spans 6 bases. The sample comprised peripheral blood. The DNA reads TGCGCCAGCAGCCGCGCCCATTTCGGGGGATCTAGCACAGATACGCAGTATTTT. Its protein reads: CASSRAHFGGSSTDTQYF.